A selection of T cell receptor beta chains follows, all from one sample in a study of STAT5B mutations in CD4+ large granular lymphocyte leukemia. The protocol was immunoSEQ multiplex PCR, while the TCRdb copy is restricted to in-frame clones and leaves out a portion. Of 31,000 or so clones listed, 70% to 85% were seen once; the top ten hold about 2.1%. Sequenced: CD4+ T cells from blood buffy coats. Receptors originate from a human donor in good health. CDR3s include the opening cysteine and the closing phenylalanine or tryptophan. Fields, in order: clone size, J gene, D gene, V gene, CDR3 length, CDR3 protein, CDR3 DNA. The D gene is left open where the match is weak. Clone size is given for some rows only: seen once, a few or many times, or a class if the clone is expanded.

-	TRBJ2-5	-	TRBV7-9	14	CASSLGHPQETQYF	TGTGCCAGCAGCTTGGGACATCCCCAAGAGACCCAGTACTTC
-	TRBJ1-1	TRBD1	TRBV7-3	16	CASSPYRGRVNTEAFF	TGTGCCAGCAGCCCATACAGGGGAAGAGTGAACACTGAAGCTTTCTTT
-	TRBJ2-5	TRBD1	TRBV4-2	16	CASSQGTGGVQETQYF	TGTGCCAGCAGCCAAGGGACAGGGGGTGTCCAAGAGACCCAGTACTTC
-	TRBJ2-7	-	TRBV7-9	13	CASSPDFGYEQYF	TGTGCCAGCAGCCCCGATTTTGGCTACGAGCAGTACTTC
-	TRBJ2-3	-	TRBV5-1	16	CASSLAVTASTDTQYF	TGCGCCAGCAGCTTGGCCGTTACGGCGAGCACAGATACGCAGTATTTT
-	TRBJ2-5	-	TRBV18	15	CASSLPGGFQETQYF	TGTGCCAGCTCACTCCCAGGGGGGTTCCAAGAGACCCAGTACTTC
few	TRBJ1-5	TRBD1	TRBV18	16	CASSPGRTGGHQPQHF	TGTGCCAGCTCACCAGGGCGGACAGGGGGCCATCAGCCCCAGCATTTT
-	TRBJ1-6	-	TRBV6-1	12	CASSQGNSPLHF	TGTGCCAGCAGTCAGGGAAATTCACCCCTCCACTTT
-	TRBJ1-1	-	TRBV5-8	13	CASSFIRWGEAFF	TGTGCCAGCAGCTTTATAAGGTGGGGTGAAGCTTTCTTT
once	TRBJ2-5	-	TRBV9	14	CASSVGGNQETQYF	TGTGCCAGCAGCGTAGGCGGGAACCAAGAGACCCAGTACTTC
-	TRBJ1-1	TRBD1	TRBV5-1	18	CASSTTPDRGRFGTEAFF	TGCGCCAGCAGCACAACACCTGACAGGGGGCGATTTGGCACTGAAGCTTTCTTT
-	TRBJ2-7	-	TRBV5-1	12	CASSTSRGEQYF	TGCGCCAGCAGCACGTCTCGGGGGGAGCAGTACTTC
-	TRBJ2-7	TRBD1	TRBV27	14	CASRITRDRGGQYF	TGTGCCAGCAGAATTACACGGGACAGGGGTGGGCAGTACTTC
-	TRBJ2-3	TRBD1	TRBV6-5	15	CASNDRGVSTDTQYF	TGTGCCAGCAACGACAGGGGTGTTAGCACAGATACGCAGTATTTT
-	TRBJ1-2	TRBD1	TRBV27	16	CASSLGGTGGLYGYTF	TGTGCCAGCAGTCTCGGGGGGACAGGGGGACTCTATGGCTACACCTTC
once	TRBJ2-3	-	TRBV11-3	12	CASKNEGDTQYF	TGTGCCAGCAAAAATGAGGGGGATACGCAGTATTTT
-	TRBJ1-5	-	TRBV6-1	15	CASSEGNNRNQPQHF	TGTGCCAGCAGTGAAGGGAACAATCGGAATCAGCCCCAGCATTTT
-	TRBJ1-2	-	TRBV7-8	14	CASSPGQDGQGYTF	TGTGCCAGCAGCCCGGGGCAGGACGGGCAGGGCTACACCTTC
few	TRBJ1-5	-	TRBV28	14	CASSRDQGWEPQHF	TGTGCCAGCAGTCGAGACCAGGGGTGGGAGCCCCAGCATTTT
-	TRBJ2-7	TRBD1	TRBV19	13	CASSKQGNYEQYF	TGTGCCAGTAGCAAACAGGGGAACTACGAGCAGTACTTC
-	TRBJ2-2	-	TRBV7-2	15	CASSLESAGTGELFF	TGTGCCAGCAGCTTAGAGTCGGCGGGCACCGGGGAGCTGTTTTTT
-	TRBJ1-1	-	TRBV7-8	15	CASSLGVRKNTEAFF	TGTGCCAGCAGCTTAGGGGTTAGGAAGAACACTGAAGCTTTCTTT
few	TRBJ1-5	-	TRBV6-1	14	CASSVGAGREPQHF	TGTGCCAGCAGTGTGGGGGCAGGCAGGGAGCCCCAGCATTTT
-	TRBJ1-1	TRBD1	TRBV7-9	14	CASSLSQGRAEAFF	TGTGCCAGCAGCTTATCACAGGGGAGGGCTGAAGCTTTCTTT
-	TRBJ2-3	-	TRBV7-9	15	CASSLGGGATDTQYF	TGTGCCAGCAGCTTAGGAGGGGGAGCCACAGATACGCAGTATTTT
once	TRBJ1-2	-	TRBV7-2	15	CASSLVNPGGNGYTF	TGTGCCAGCAGCTTAGTTAACCCCGGGGGTAATGGCTACACCTTC
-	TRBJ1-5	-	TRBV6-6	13	CASSPSYNQPQHF	TGTGCCAGCAGTCCCAGTTACAATCAGCCCCAGCATTTT
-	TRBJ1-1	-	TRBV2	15	CASSEGWNPNTEAFF	TGTGCCAGCAGTGAAGGCTGGAATCCGAACACTGAAGCTTTCTTT
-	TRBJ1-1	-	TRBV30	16	CAWSVWGVKAITEAFF	TGTGCCTGGAGTGTTTGGGGGGTTAAGGCAATCACTGAAGCTTTCTTT
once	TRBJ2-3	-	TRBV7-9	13	CASQALETDTQYF	TGTGCCAGCCAAGCTCTAGAAACAGATACGCAGTATTTT
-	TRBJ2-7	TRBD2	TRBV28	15	CASSPLSGRGYEQYF	TGTGCCAGCAGTCCTCTTAGCGGGAGGGGGTACGAGCAGTACTTC
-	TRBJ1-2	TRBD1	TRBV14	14	CASSPTGINYGYTF	TGTGCCAGCAGCCCGACAGGGATTAACTATGGCTACACCTTC
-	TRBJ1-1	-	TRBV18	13	CASSRLRDTEAFF	TGTGCCAGCTCACGCCTTAGGGACACTGAAGCTTTCTTT
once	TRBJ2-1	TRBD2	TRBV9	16	CASSASGLAGHNEQFF	TGTGCCAGCAGCGCCTCGGGACTAGCGGGACACAATGAGCAGTTCTTC
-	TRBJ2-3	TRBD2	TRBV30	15	CAWTSGGPGTDTQYF	TGTGCCTGGACTAGCGGGGGGCCAGGCACAGATACGCAGTATTTT
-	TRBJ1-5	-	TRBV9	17	CASSAGVRGMSNQPQHF	TGTGCCAGCAGCGCTGGGGTTCGAGGGATGAGCAATCAGCCCCAGCATTTT
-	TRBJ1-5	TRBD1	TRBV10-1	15	CASTARTGGLFAQHF	TGCGCCAGCACCGCTAGGACAGGGGGCTTATTTGCCCAGCATTTT
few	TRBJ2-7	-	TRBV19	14	CASSQGLVSYEQYF	TGTGCCAGTTCCCAGGGGCTAGTATCCTACGAGCAGTACTTC
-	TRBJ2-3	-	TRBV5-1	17	CASSLANGGKNTDTQYF	TGCGCCAGCAGCTTGGCCAACGGGGGAAAAAACACAGATACGCAGTATTTT
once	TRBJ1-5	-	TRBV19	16	CASRPGGWTGDQPQHF	TGTGCCAGTAGGCCTGGAGGGTGGACGGGTGATCAGCCCCAGCATTTT
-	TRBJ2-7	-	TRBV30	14	CAWKRLGQSYEQYF	TGTGCCTGGAAAAGGTTAGGACAGTCCTACGAGCAGTACTTC
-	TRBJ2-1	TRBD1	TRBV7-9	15	CASSLAGQTYNEQFF	TGTGCCAGCAGCTTAGCGGGACAGACCTACAATGAGCAGTTCTTC
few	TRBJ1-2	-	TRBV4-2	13	CASSPGDGYGYTF	TGTGCCAGCAGCCCAGGGGACGGCTATGGCTACACCTTC
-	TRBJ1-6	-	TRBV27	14	CASWAAGYNSPLHF	TGTGCCAGTTGGGCAGCCGGCTATAATTCACCCCTCCACTTT
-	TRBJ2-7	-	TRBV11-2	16	CASSLSSGTSSYEQYF	TGTGCCAGCAGCCTCTCCTCCGGGACATCCTCCTACGAGCAGTACTTC
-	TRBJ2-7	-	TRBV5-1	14	CASSSGPEVHEQYF	TGCGCCAGCAGCTCGGGACCGGAGGTGCACGAGCAGTACTTC
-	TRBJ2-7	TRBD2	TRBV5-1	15	CASSLGGGSGIEQYF	TGCGCCAGCAGCTTGGGTGGCGGCAGCGGGATCGAGCAGTACTTC
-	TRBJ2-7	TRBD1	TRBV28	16	CASSLGTGGLSYEQYF	TGTGCCAGCAGTTTGGGGACAGGGGGGCTCTCCTACGAGCAGTACTTC
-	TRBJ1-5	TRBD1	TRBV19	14	CASKRTGGNQPQHF	TGTGCCAGTAAAAGGACAGGGGGCAATCAGCCCCAGCATTTT
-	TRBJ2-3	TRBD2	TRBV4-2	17	CASSQDWSGTTSYTQYF	TGTGCCAGCAGCCAAGATTGGTCCGGGACTACCTCTTATACGCAGTATTTT
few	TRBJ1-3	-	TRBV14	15	CASSQDLPGGNTIYF	TGTGCCAGCAGCCAAGATCTGCCAGGAGGAAACACCATATATTTT
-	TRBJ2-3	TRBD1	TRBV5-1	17	CASSLARQGLGQDTQYF	TGCGCCAGCAGCTTGGCCAGACAGGGTTTGGGGCAAGATACGCAGTATTTT
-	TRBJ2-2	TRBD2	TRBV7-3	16	CASSQTSGGHTGELFF	TGTGCCAGCAGCCAAACTAGCGGGGGACACACCGGGGAGCTGTTTTTT
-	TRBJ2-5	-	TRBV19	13	CASRDTREETQYF	TGTGCCAGTAGGGACACTCGAGAAGAGACCCAGTACTTC
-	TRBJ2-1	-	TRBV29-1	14	CSVAVRALGDEQFF	TGCAGCGTTGCGGTCAGGGCGCTGGGGGATGAGCAGTTCTTC